The 25 T cell receptor beta chains reported below all come from one sample, sequenced in a study of blood T cell repertoires in COVID-19. Produced via immunoSEQ multiplex PCR; TCRdb's table is partial and in-frame only. The table includes roughly 330,000 clones, about 82% detected once. The sequenced material came from peripheral blood. These receptors came from a woman aged 50 to 60 with acute or convalescent COVID-19.

This clone came up once. The chain has TRBV28 and TRBJ1-2, with 7 bases matching TRBD1. The germline V gene has CDR1 MDHEN and CDR2 SYDVKM. The J segment lost 1 base and the V segment lost 5 bases, leaving 4 bases of the junction unmatched. CDR3 length equals 14 residues. CDR3 nucleotides: TGTGCCAGCAGTACGGCAGGGGGTAACTATGGCTACACCTTC. Its translation is CASSTAGGNYGYTF.

The genes are TRBV4-2 and TRBJ2-6; 12 bases align to TRBD2. The CDR3 is 17 residues long. The germline CDR1 and CDR2 sequences are LGHNA and YNFKEQ. V lost 3 bases and J lost 0; bases outside the gene matches: 0. The chain's CDR3 is CASSQTSGSSGANVLTF. The CDR3 coding sequence is TGTGCCAGCAGCCAGACTAGCGGGAGCTCTGGGGCCAACGTCCTGACTTTC.

The chain is built from TRBV15 and TRBJ1-2; TRBD1 matches 10 bases. The CDR3 extends over 16 amino acids. The ends lost 3 bases at V and 8 bases at J; junction bases unmatched: 12. Looked up from germline, CDR1 is LNHNV and CDR2 is YYDKDF (reference sequence). Here the CDR3 DNA reads TGTGCCACCAGCAGTTCGACAGGGGGCATAACATTCGGCTACACCTTC. It yields the protein CATSSSTGGITFGYTF.

The CDR3 bases are TGTGCCATCAGTGAGTGGGGGGACAGTTTCAATGAGCAGTTCTTC. It codes for CAISEWGDSFNEQFF. The J gene is TRBJ2-1, the V gene TRBV10-3, with D possibly TRBD1 on 7 matching bases. Trimming pared 1 base from V and 6 bases from J, leaving 13 bases between. Germline CDR1 ENHRY, CDR2 SYGVKD. This CDR3 contains 15 residues.

The chain employs TRBV28 and TRBJ1-5, with 8 nucleotides matching TRBD1. Losses at the gene ends were 6 bases for V and 5 bases for J; bases not matched to a gene: 9. Germline V lookup: CDR1 MDHEN, CDR2 SYDVKM. The CDR3 has 15 amino acids. In DNA, the CDR3 is TGTGCCAGCAGCCAACAACAGGGGGTTTATCAGCCCCAGCATTTT. Translating gives CASSQQQGVYQPQHF. Complete variable domain (other parts from reference TRBV28 and TRBJ1-5): DVKVTQSSRYLVKRTGEKVFLECVQDMDHENMFWYRQDPGLGLRLIYFSYDVKMKEKGDIPEGYSVSREKKERFSLILESASTNQTSMYLCASSQQQGVYQPQHFGDGTRLSIL.

This clone was counted once. The sample holds other DNA sequences that translate to the same CDR3. The gene calls are TRBV9 and TRBJ1-1; no firm D call. V shed 2 bases and J shed 2 bases, with 7 bases lying between them. In germline, CDR1 is SGDLS, CDR2 YYNGEE. The CDR3 totals 13 residues. CDR3 nucleotide sequence: TGTGCCAGCAGCGTGGCGGTTAACACTGAAGCTTTCTTT. Amino acids: CASSVAVNTEAFF.

The V call is TRBV4-2, the J call TRBJ2-5, with TRBD1 matching over 7 bases. The junction had 6 bases not matched to a gene; V was cut back by 2 bases and J by 3 bases. Germline-derived CDR1 and CDR2 are LGHNA and YNFKEQ. CDR3 length equals 15 residues. CDR3: CASSQRTGKEETQYF. The CDR3 DNA reads TGTGCCAGCAGCCAAAGGACAGGAAAAGAAGAGACCCAGTACTTC.

The chain recombines TRBV28 with TRBJ2-1; no definite D call. The CDR3 has 14 residues. V lost 1 base, J lost 9 bases, and 13 bases lay in between. Looked up from germline, CDR1 is MDHEN and CDR2 is SYDVKM. The CDR3 DNA sequence: TGTGCCAGCAGTTTATTGGCAGGCGCACGTGAGCAGTTCTTC. It translates to CASSLLAGAREQFF. The whole variable domain, filled in from reference TRBV28 and TRBJ2-1, reads DVKVTQSSRYLVKRTGEKVFLECVQDMDHENMFWYRQDPGLGLRLIYFSYDVKMKEKGDIPEGYSVSREKKERFSLILESASTNQTSMYLCASSLLAGAREQFFGPGTRLTVL.

This rearrangement joins TRBV18 to TRBJ1-6, with 7 positions matching TRBD1. The length of the CDR3 is 14 residues. Germline CDR1 KGHSH, CDR2 LQKENI. V gave up 3 bases and J gave up 9 bases; unmatched junction bases: 5. Here the CDR3 reads CASSPDRAGSPLHF. In nucleotides, the CDR3 is TGTGCCAGCTCACCCGACAGGGCGGGTTCACCCCTCCACTTT.

There are a few counts of this clone. J is TRBJ2-1 and V is TRBV5-1; D may be TRBD2 (6 bases). Germline V gene data show CDR1 as SGHRS and CDR2 as YFSETQ. V was clipped by 6 bases and J by 3 bases, with 16 bases between them. The CDR3 has 15 amino acids. This chain's CDR3 is CASIPGAGNYNEQFF. The DNA of the CDR3 is TGCGCCAGCATCCCAGGAGCGGGTAACTACAATGAGCAGTTCTTC.

This chain joins TRBV28 and TRBJ2-1; D is unclear. V was shortened by 5 bases and J by 2 bases, with 13 bases between the two germline ends. Germline V gives CDR1 MDHEN, CDR2 SYDVKM. The CDR3 totals 15 residues. The DNA for the CDR3 is TGTGCCAGCAGTGGCACACCCTTGACCTACAATGAGCAGTTCTTC. Protein sequence: CASSGTPLTYNEQFF.

J is TRBJ1-5 and V is TRBV7-9, with 8 nucleotides matching TRBD1. Trimming cost V 5 bases and J 3 bases; bases outside gene matches: 6. This CDR3 spans 15 amino acids. Germline V CDR1 and CDR2: SEHNR, FQNEAQ (reference sequence). As DNA, the CDR3 is TGTGCCAGCAGCCCCGACAGGGGTACCAATCAGCCCCAGCATTTT. Translated: CASSPDRGTNQPQHF.

This rearrangement joins TRBV7-9 to TRBJ1-6; 7 nucleotides align to TRBD1. The germline gives CDR1 SEHNR, CDR2 FQNEAQ (reference sequence). The CDR3 covers 15 residues. V shed 4 bases, J shed 10 bases, and the junction held 10 bases outside the gene matches. The CDR3 region is CASSYQGGYRSPLHF. In DNA, the CDR3 is TGTGCCAGCAGCTATCAGGGGGGTTACAGATCACCCCTCCACTTT.

The table lists this clone with a count of one. V gene TRBV7-2 combines with J gene TRBJ2-1; D gene ambiguous. The germline V and J ends were trimmed by 7 bases and 4 bases, with 8 bases remaining between them. CDR3 length equals 12 residues. Germline V gives CDR1 SGHTA, CDR2 FQGNSA. The CDR3 DNA is TGTGCCAGCACTCACGGGTACAATGAGCAGTTCTTC. It yields the protein CASTHGYNEQFF.

The chain recombines TRBV5-1 with TRBJ2-2; 9 positions match TRBD2. The CDR3 runs 16 residues. Per germline, CDR1 SGHRS and CDR2 YFSETQ. The ends lost 0 bases at V and 3 bases at J; junction bases unmatched: 3. In DNA, the CDR3 is TGCGCCAGCAGCTTGGGTGTAGCGGGGGACACCGGGGAGCTGTTTTTT. Protein sequence: CASSLGVAGDTGELFF.

The gene calls are TRBV5-4 and TRBJ2-1; tentative D call: TRBD1 (7 bases). Trimming took off 4 bases at V and 0 bases at J, with 14 bases between the two ends. The germline gives CDR1 SGHNT, CDR2 YYREEE (reference sequence). The CDR3 has 16 residues. CDR3 sequence: CASSGGTDVSYNEQFF. The CDR3 DNA reads TGTGCCAGCAGCGGGGGGACAGACGTCTCCTACAATGAGCAGTTCTTC.

The gene calls are TRBV28 and TRBJ2-7; a weak D match, TRBD2 (5 bases). Trimming left V 1 base short and J 6 bases short, with 13 bases between. There are 14 residues in the CDR3. Germline V gene lookup returns CDR1 MDHEN and CDR2 SYDVKM. The CDR3 sequence: CASSLFSGMVEQYF. For the CDR3, the DNA is TGTGCCAGCAGTTTATTTTCGGGAATGGTCGAGCAGTACTTC.

The chain recombines TRBV9 with TRBJ2-5, with 11 bases aligning to TRBD2. Trimming removed 0 bases from V and 5 bases from J; junction bases left unmatched: 9. The CDR3 loop spans 17 amino acids. The germline V gene encodes CDR1 SGDLS and CDR2 YYNGEE. CDR3 in amino acids: CASSVGASGRFGETQYF. CDR3 nucleotide sequence: TGTGCCAGCAGCGTAGGGGCTAGCGGGAGGTTCGGGGAGACCCAGTACTTC.

This clone is a singleton in its sample. The chain has TRBV28 and TRBJ2-7; possibly TRBD1 for D (6 bases). The CDR3 runs to 15 residues. Germline lookup yields CDR1 MDHEN and CDR2 SYDVKM. The V gene lost 6 bases and the J gene lost 2 bases, with 17 bases spanning the gap. CDR3 amino acids: CASSSGHREPYEQYF. The CDR3 bases are TGTGCCAGCAGCTCGGGACACAGGGAACCCTACGAGCAGTACTTC.

The rearrangement joins TRBV28 to TRBJ2-7, with 9 bases identical to TRBD2. The CDR3 is made up of 19 amino acids. From germline, CDR1 is MDHEN and CDR2 SYDVKM. V was pared by 5 bases and J by 4 bases, with 21 bases of the junction left unmatched. The CDR3 reads CASSTMTGSLAGLWYEQYF. CDR3 bases: TGTGCCAGCAGTACTATGACAGGGTCTCTAGCGGGATTGTGGTACGAGCAGTACTTC. The full variable domain, completed using reference TRBV28 and TRBJ2-7, is DVKVTQSSRYLVKRTGEKVFLECVQDMDHENMFWYRQDPGLGLRLIYFSYDVKMKEKGDIPEGYSVSREKKERFSLILESASTNQTSMYLCASSTMTGSLAGLWYEQYFGPGTRLTVT.

The chain has TRBV11-3 and TRBJ2-3, with no clear D. V lost 5 bases and J 4 bases, leaving 7 bases between the germline ends. CDR3 length: 12 amino acids. CDR1 is SGHNT and CDR2 is YENEEA in the germline V gene. The CDR3 DNA is TGTGCCAGCAGCCTTAATTCAGATACGCAGTATTTT. Translating gives CASSLNSDTQYF.

The V call is TRBV29-1, the J call TRBJ1-2; possible D gene TRBD1, 5 bases. Germline lookup yields CDR1 SQVTM and CDR2 ANQGSEA. Trimming left V 4 bases short and J 2 bases short, with 14 bases between. The CDR3 totals 14 residues. Here the CDR3 reads CSVANQGRNYGYTF. CDR3 DNA sequence: TGCAGCGTTGCGAATCAGGGTAGGAACTATGGCTACACCTTC.

The chain couples TRBV6-5 to TRBJ1-2, with 7 bases fitting TRBD1. Germline V lookup: CDR1 MNHEY, CDR2 SVGAGI. The V segment lost 6 bases and the J segment 2 bases; nucleotides outside the gene matches: 9. The CDR3 loop spans 15 amino acids. The CDR3 reads CASSRPQQGNYGYTF. The DNA for the CDR3 is TGTGCCAGCAGCCGCCCCCAACAGGGGAACTATGGCTACACCTTC.

The chain carries TRBV18 and TRBJ1-2; no reliable D call. The CDR3 runs 13 residues. V lost 3 bases and J 4 bases, leaving 9 bases between the germline ends. Germline values: CDR1 KGHSH, CDR2 LQKENI. CDR3 bases: TGTGCCAGCTCACCTTCGGGGTCCTATGGCTACACCTTC. Amino acids: CASSPSGSYGYTF.

This chain links TRBV5-4 with TRBJ1-2; 9 bases are shared with TRBD1. V lost 4 bases and J lost 8; bases outside the gene matches: 6. This CDR3 comprises 13 residues. The germline V gene encodes CDR1 SGHNT and CDR2 YYREEE (reference sequence). CDR3 loop: CASSMGQGGGYTF. For the CDR3, the DNA is TGTGCCAGCAGCATGGGACAGGGAGGCGGCTACACCTTC.